These T cell receptor beta chains were read from a single sample in a study of metastatic and nonmetastatic thyroid tumors. TCRdb reprocessed the PCR reads via MiXCR. In the table there are tens of thousands of clones, approximately 22% of which are singletons. The specimen sequenced was tumor tissue. All receptors derive from a female donor with papillary thyroid cancer or a benign thyroid nodule (not recorded which). Some clones in this sample may be carry-over from other donors' samples. The CDR3 runs from the conserved cysteine through the conserved F or W. Fields, in order: V gene, D gene, J gene, clone size, CDR3 protein, CDR3 DNA. The D gene is left open where the match is weak. Clone size is shown for a subset of rows, as once, few, many or a class of expanded clone.

TRBV13	TRBD2	TRBJ2-3	few	CASSPTSGTSGREDTQYF	TGTGCCAGCAGCCCAACCAGCGGTACTAGCGGGAGAGAAGATACGCAGTATTTT
TRBV10-2	TRBD1	TRBJ2-7	few	CASSQQGMGLYEQYF	TGCGCCAGCAGTCAACAGGGGATGGGGCTCTACGAGCAGTACTTC
TRBV11-2	NA	TRBJ1-3	many	CASSPYLSSGNTIYF	TGTGCCAGCAGCCCATATCTAAGCTCTGGAAACACCATATATTTT
TRBV7-8	NA	TRBJ1-6	once	CASSDPFTSPLHF	TGTGCCAGCAGCGACCCTTTCACTTCACCGCTCCACTTT
TRBV6-2/TRBV6-3	TRBD1	TRBJ2-6	many	CASSYSRGQGLSGANVLTF	TGTGCCAGCAGTTACTCGCGTGGACAGGGGCTCTCTGGGGCCAACGTCCTGACTTTC
TRBV7-2	NA	TRBJ2-5	NA	CASTRTVQETQYF	TGTGCCAGCACCCGAACGGTGCAAGAGACCCAGTACTTC
TRBV5-1	TRBD1	TRBJ2-7	once	CSSSFRQGVTYEQYF	TGCTCCAGCAGCTTTCGACAGGGGGTAACCTACGAGCAGTACTTC
TRBV5-6	NA	TRBJ2-7	NA	CASSLSVSIEDEQYF	TGTGCCAGCAGCTTGAGCGTGAGTATTGAGGACGAGCAGTACTTC
TRBV6-1	NA	TRBJ2-7	medium-sized	CASSEPQGFSEQYF	TGTGCCAGCAGTGAACCACAGGGATTTTCCGAGCAGTACTTC
TRBV10-1	NA	TRBJ2-1	many	CASSRLGGPSSYNEQFF	TGCGCCAGCAGTAGACTCGGGGGGCCAAGCTCCTACAATGAGCAGTTCTTC
TRBV20-1	TRBD1	TRBJ2-4	NA	CSARQGVGKNIQYF	TGCAGTGCCCGACAGGGGGTTGGCAAAAACATTCAGTACTTC
TRBV4-3	NA	TRBJ1-2	few	CASSQGFAGGGGYTF	TGCGCCAGCAGCCAAGGTTTCGCAGGCGGTGGTGGCTACACCTTC
TRBV28	NA	TRBJ2-3	large	CASTPPRTNTDTQYF	TGTGCCAGCACCCCCCCTCGGACTAACACAGATACGCAGTATTTT
TRBV19	TRBD2	TRBJ2-1	many	CASSNLAGHNEQFF	TGTGCCAGTAGTAATCTAGCGGGTCACAATGAGCAGTTCTTC
TRBV3-1	NA	TRBJ1-2	many	CASSQGLRGEPVKYGYTF	TGTGCCAGCAGCCAAGGGTTAAGGGGCGAGCCGGTTAAATATGGCTACACCTTC
TRBV18	TRBD2	TRBJ2-3	many	CASSGLAGVTDTQYF	TGTGCCAGCTCTGGACTAGCGGGAGTCACAGATACGCAGTATTTT
TRBV6-1	NA	TRBJ2-1	medium-sized	CASSGGLNYNEQFF	TGTGCCAGCAGTGGCGGACTAAATTACAATGAGCAGTTCTTC
TRBV12-3/TRBV12-4	NA	TRBJ1-3	many	CASSSRQDPGNTIYF	TGTGCCAGCAGTTCCCGACAGGATCCTGGAAACACCATATATTTT
TRBV12-3/TRBV12-4	NA	TRBJ1-5	many	CASSYDIHSNQPQHF	TGTGCCAGCAGTTACGACATACATAGCAATCAGCCCCAGCATTTT
TRBV24-1	NA	TRBJ2-7	few	CATSYLDTRAWEQYF	TGTGCCACCAGTTATCTGGACACGAGAGCCTGGGAGCAGTACTTC
TRBV5-4	TRBD1	TRBJ2-1	many	CASRPGQRYNEQFF	TGTGCCAGCAGACCGGGACAGCGCTACAATGAGCAGTTCTTC
TRBV3-1	TRBD2	TRBJ2-2	NA	CASSLGTSGTWELFF	TGTGCCAGCAGCCTAGGAACTAGCGGGACCTGGGAGCTGTTTTTT
TRBV28	NA	TRBJ1-4	NA	CASSSTVNEKLFF	TGTGCCAGCAGCTCAACAGTTAATGAAAAACTGTTTTTT
TRBV18	NA	TRBJ2-7	NA	CASSSTEYGQYF	TGTGCCAGCTCATCGACAGAGTACGGGCAGTACTTC
TRBV24-1	NA	TRBJ2-1	NA	CATSDLGACRGNNEQFF	TGTGCCACCAGTGATTTGGGGGCGTGTCGGGGTAACAATGAGCAGTTCTTC
TRBV30	NA	TRBJ2-1	NA	CAWRDHRNEQFF	TGTGCCTGGAGGGACCACCGCAATGAGCAGTTCTTC
TRBV19	TRBD1	TRBJ2-7	few	CASSPDRVYEQYF	TGTGCCAGTAGTCCCGACAGGGTCTACGAGCAGTACTTC
TRBV4-3	NA	TRBJ1-2	many	CASSQVVDFDNFGYGYTF	TGCGCCAGCAGCCAAGTCGTCGACTTTGACAATTTCGGCTATGGCTACACCTTC
TRBV3-1	NA	TRBJ2-5	NA	CASSQGTSWGFETQYF	TGTGCCAGCAGCCAAGGAACTAGCTGGGGGTTTGAGACCCAGTACTTC
TRBV20-1	TRBD2	TRBJ2-7	once	CSAERGSGRAHDEQYF	TGCAGTGCGGAGAGAGGTAGCGGGAGGGCCCATGACGAGCAGTACTTC
TRBV5-1	NA	TRBJ2-6	once	CASSRGGPSGANVLTF	TGCGCCAGCAGCCGTGGGGGCCCATCTGGGGCCAACGTCCTGACTTTC
TRBV20-1	TRBD1	TRBJ1-2	many	CSARDQRGQGNGYTF	TGCAGTGCTAGAGATCAGAGGGGACAGGGGAACGGCTACACCTTC
TRBV2	NA	TRBJ1-1	few	CASSEQGEAFF	TGTGCCAGCAGTGAACAGGGTGAAGCTTTCTTT
TRBV4-1	NA	TRBJ2-7	many	CASSQGRLSGDSSYEQYF	TGCGCCAGCAGCCAAGGACGCTTGTCGGGGGATAGCTCCTACGAGCAGTACTTC
TRBV2	TRBD1	TRBJ1-2	NA	CASSARQGTMGGYTF	TGTGCCAGCAGTGCCCGACAGGGAACCATGGGTGGCTACACCTTC
TRBV28	NA	TRBJ2-7	medium-sized	CASSLQTYEQYF	TGTGCCAGCAGTTTACAAACCTACGAGCAGTACTTC
TRBV7-2	NA	TRBJ1-6	NA	CASPASGSEFSPLHF	TGTGCCAGCCCAGCTTCGGGTTCTGAGTTCTCACCCCTCCACTTT
TRBV20-1	NA	TRBJ2-5	NA	CSARERVTRTANKETQYF	TGCAGTGCTAGAGAGAGGGTTACACGGACAGCGAATAAGGAGACCCAGTACTTC
TRBV28	TRBD1	TRBJ2-7	medium-sized	CASSDRGQAYEQYF	TGTGCCAGCAGTGACAGGGGACAGGCGTACGAGCAGTACTTC
TRBV11-2	NA	TRBJ1-1	many	CASSLGVGIQNTEAFF	TGTGCCAGCAGCTTAGGAGTCGGAATACAAAACACTGAAGCTTTCTTT
TRBV6-1	TRBD1	TRBJ1-1	NA	CASSVHPDRATQAFF	TGTGCCAGCAGTGTACATCCCGACAGGGCCACTCAAGCTTTCTTT
TRBV28	NA	TRBJ1-6	few	CASISTGTANSPLHF	TGTGCCAGTATTTCCACTGGGACGGCTAATTCACCCCTCCACTTT
TRBV20-1	NA	TRBJ2-3	NA	CSAVAVRGRELTDTQYF	TGCAGTGCGGTTGCGGTCCGCGGTCGGGAGCTCACAGATACGCAGTATTTT
TRBV6-2/TRBV6-3	NA	TRBJ2-3	NA	CASSYSQSTDTQYF	TGTGCCAGCAGTTACTCCCAGAGCACAGATACGCAGTACTTT
TRBV19	TRBD2	TRBJ2-1	many	CASSLTSGRASYNEQFF	TGTGCCAGTAGTCTTACTAGCGGGAGGGCCTCCTACAATGAGCAGTTCTTC
TRBV6-1	NA	TRBJ1-5	medium-sized	CASSAQFNQPQHF	TGTGCCAGCAGCGCACAGTTCAATCAGCCCCAGCATTTT
TRBV5-1	NA	TRBJ1-6	NA	CASSFLEGHGHLSLHF	TGCGCCAGCAGCTTCCTGGAAGGGCATGGGCATTTATCCCTCCACTTT
TRBV20-1	NA	TRBJ2-5	many	CSAPDWQETQYF	TGCAGTGCTCCAGACTGGCAAGAGACCCAGTACTTC